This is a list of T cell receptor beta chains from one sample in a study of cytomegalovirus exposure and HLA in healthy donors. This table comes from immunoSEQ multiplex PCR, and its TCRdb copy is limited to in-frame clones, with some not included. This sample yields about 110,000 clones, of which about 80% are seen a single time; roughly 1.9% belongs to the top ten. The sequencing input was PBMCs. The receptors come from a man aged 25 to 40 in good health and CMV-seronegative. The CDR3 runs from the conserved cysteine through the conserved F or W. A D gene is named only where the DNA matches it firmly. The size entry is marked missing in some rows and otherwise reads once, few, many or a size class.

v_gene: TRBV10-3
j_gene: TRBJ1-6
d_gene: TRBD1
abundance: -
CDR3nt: TGTGCCATCAGTGAAGGACAGGGACGCTCTACACCCCTCCACTTT
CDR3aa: CAISEGQGRSTPLHF

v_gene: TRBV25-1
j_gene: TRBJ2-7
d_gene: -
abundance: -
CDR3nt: TGTGCCAGCAGTGAAACGGGAGCGGGCTACGAGCAGTACTTC
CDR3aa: CASSETGAGYEQYF

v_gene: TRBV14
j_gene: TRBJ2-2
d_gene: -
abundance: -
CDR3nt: TGTGCCAGCAGCCCCCCCAGCGCCAGTTGGACCGGGGAGCTGTTTTTT
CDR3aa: CASSPPSASWTGELFF

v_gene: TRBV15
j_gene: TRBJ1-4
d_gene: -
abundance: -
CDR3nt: TGTGCCACCAGCAGAGATGTAGGGGGGGCGGATGAAAAACTGTTTTTT
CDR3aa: CATSRDVGGADEKLFF

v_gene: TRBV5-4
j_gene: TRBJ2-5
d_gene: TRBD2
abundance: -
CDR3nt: TGTGCCAGCAGCCCTGGACTAGCCCTAGAGACCCAGTACTTC
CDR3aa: CASSPGLALETQYF

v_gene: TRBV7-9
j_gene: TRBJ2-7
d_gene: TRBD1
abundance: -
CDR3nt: TGTGCCAGCAGCTTAGGAGACAGGGGATACGAGCAGTACTTC
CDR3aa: CASSLGDRGYEQYF

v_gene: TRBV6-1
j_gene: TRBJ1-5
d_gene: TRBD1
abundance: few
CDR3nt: TGTGCCAGTCAGGACAGGTCCTATCAGCCCCAGCATTTT
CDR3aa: CASQDRSYQPQHF

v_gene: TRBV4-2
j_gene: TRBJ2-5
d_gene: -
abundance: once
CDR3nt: TGTGCCAGCAGCCAAGATCCTAACCAAGAGACCCAGTACTTC
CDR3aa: CASSQDPNQETQYF

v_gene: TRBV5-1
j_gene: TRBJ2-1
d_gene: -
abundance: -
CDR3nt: TGCGCCAGCAGCTTGGTTGGGCAACACAATGAGCAGTTCTTC
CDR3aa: CASSLVGQHNEQFF

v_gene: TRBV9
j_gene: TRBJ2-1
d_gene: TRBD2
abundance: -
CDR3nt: TGTGCCAGCAGCGGGGGGGGGTTAGCGAGGTTCTTC
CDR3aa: CASSGGGLARFF

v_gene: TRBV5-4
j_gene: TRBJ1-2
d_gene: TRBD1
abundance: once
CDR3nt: TGTGCCAGCAGACAGACAGGGCTGGGCTACACCTTC
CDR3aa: CASRQTGLGYTF

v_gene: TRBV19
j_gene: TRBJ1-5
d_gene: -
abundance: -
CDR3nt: TGTGCCAGTAGTGACACAGGGTTTAGCAATCAGCCCCAGCATTTT
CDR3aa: CASSDTGFSNQPQHF

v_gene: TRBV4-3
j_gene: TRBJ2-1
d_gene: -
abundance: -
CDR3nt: TGCGCCAGCAGCCAACAAGGGGCGGTTGAGCAGTTCTTC
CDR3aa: CASSQQGAVEQFF

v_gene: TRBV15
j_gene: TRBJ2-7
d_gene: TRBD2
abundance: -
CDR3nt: TGTGCCACCAGCAGAGACCTAGCGGGGAGTTACGAGCAGTACTTC
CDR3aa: CATSRDLAGSYEQYF

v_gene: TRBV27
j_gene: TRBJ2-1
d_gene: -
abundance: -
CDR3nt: TGTGCCAGCAGTCGACCGGACAGATTCAATGAGCAGTTCTTC
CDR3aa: CASSRPDRFNEQFF

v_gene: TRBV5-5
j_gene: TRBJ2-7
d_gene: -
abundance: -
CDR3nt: TGTGCCAGCAGCTTGGACCGGGGTTCCTACGAGCAGTACTTC
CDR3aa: CASSLDRGSYEQYF

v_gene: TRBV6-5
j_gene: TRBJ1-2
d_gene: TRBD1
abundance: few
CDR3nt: TGTGCCAGCAGAACATGGGACAGCTATGGCTACACCTTC
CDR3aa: CASRTWDSYGYTF

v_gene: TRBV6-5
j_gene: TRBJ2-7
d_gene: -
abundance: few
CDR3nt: TGTGCCAGCAGTCCACCTGGACACGCTTCCTACGAGCAGTACTTC
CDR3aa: CASSPPGHASYEQYF

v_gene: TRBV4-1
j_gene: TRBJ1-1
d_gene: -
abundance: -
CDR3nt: TGCGCCAGCAGCCAAGTTCCCCGGGGGGTCGGTGGCACTGAAGCTTTCTTT
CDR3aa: CASSQVPRGVGGTEAFF

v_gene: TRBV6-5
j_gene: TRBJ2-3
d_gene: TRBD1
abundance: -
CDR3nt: TGTGCCAGCAGTACCCACAGGGGATCGCCGAAGTATTTT
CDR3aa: CASSTHRGSPKYF

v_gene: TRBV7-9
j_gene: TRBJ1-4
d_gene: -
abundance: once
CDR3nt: TGTGCCAGCAGCTTGGACATCAATGAAAAACTGTTTTTT
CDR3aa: CASSLDINEKLFF

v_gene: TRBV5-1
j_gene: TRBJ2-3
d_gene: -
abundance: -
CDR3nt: TGCGCCAGCAGCCGAGACTCAGCAGATACGCAGTATTTT
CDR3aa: CASSRDSADTQYF

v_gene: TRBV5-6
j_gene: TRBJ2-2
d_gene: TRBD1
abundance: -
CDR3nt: TGTGCCAGCAGTCTACAGGGGACCACCGGGGAGCTGTTTTTT
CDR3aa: CASSLQGTTGELFF

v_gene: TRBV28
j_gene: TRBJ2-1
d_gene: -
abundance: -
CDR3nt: TGTGCCAGCAGTCCCCCACAGGTGGGGGAGCAGTTCTTC
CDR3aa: CASSPPQVGEQFF

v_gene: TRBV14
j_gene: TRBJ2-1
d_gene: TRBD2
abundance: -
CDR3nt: TGTGCCAGCAGCCAAGATCGTAGTCGCGGGAGGCCCTACAATGAGCAGTTCTTC
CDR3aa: CASSQDRSRGRPYNEQFF

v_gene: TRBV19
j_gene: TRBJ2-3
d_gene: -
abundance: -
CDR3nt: TGTGCCAGTAGTATCCCAGGGGTTACAGATACGCAGTATTTT
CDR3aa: CASSIPGVTDTQYF

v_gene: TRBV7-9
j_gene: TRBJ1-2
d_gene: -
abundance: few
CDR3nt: TGTGCCAGCACCCAAAGTTCGCGGCTTGGCTACACCTTC
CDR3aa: CASTQSSRLGYTF

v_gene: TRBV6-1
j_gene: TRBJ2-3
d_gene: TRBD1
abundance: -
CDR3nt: TGTGCCAGCAAGGGGACAGTTTACGGCACAGATACGCAGTATTTT
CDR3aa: CASKGTVYGTDTQYF

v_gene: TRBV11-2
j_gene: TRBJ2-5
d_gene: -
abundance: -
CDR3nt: TGTGCCAGCAGCTTCTCTGCGGATCAAGAGACCCAGTACTTC
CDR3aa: CASSFSADQETQYF

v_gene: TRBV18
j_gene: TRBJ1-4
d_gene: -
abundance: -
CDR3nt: TGTGCCAGCTCCCGGGGGGCACCTAATGAAAAACTGTTTTTT
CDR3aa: CASSRGAPNEKLFF

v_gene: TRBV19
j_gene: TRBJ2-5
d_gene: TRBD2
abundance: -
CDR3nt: TGTGCCAGTAGCCCCCTCCCGGCTAGCGGGAGGAGGGAGACCCAGTACTTC
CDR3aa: CASSPLPASGRRETQYF

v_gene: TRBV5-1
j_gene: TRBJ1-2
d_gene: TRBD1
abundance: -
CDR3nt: TGCGCCAGCAGCTTGGCGACAGGGAAATCCTATGGCTACACCTTC
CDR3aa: CASSLATGKSYGYTF

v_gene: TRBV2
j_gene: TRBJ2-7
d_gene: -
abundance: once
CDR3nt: TGTGCCAGCAGTGCGGGATTTACCTACGAGCAGTACTTC
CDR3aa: CASSAGFTYEQYF

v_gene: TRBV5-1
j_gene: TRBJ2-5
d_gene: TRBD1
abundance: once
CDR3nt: TGCGCCAGCAGCCCGGGACAGCAAGAGACCCAGTACTTC
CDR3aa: CASSPGQQETQYF

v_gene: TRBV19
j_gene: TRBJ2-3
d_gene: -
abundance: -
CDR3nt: TGTGCCAGTAGTATAATCGCAGATACGCAGTATTTT
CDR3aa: CASSIIADTQYF

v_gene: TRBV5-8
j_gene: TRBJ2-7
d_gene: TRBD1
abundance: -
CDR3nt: TGTGCCAGCAGCCAAACAGGGGGGAGTCACGAGCAGTACTTC
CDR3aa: CASSQTGGSHEQYF

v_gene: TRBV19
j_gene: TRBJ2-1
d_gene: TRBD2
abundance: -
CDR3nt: TGTGCCAGTAGTATGGCTAGCGGGATTTCGAATGAGCAGTTCTTC
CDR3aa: CASSMASGISNEQFF

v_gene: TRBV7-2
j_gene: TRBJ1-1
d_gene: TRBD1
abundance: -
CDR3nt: TGTGCCAGCAGCTTCCGGACAGGGCTGGGGACTGAAGCTTTCTTT
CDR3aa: CASSFRTGLGTEAFF

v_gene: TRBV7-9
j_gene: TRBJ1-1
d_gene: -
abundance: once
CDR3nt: TGTGCCAGCAGCCGGGGGGGGTACACTGAAGCTTTCTTT
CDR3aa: CASSRGGYTEAFF

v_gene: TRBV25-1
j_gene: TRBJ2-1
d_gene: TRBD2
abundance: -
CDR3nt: TGTGCCAGCAGTGAATACGTAGAAGCGGGGGGCGGCGATGAGCAGTTCTTC
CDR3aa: CASSEYVEAGGGDEQFF

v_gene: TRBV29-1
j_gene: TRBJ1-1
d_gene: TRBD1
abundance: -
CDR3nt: TGCAGCGTTGAAGAGGCGCAGGGGGCTGAAGCTTTCTTT
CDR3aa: CSVEEAQGAEAFF

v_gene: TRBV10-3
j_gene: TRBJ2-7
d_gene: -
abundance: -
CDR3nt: TGTGCCATCAGTGAGTCGTCCGGTCATACCTACGAGCAGTACTTC
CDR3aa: CAISESSGHTYEQYF

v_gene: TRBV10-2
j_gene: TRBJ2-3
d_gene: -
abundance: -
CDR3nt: TGCGCCAGCAGTGAGTCGTCGGATACGCAGTATTTT
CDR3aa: CASSESSDTQYF

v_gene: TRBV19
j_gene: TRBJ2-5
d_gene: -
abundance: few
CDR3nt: TGTGCCAGTAGTATTAAGATCGGGGTTGAGACCCAGTACTTC
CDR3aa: CASSIKIGVETQYF

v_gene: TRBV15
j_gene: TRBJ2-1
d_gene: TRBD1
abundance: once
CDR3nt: TGTGCCACCAGCCCCCGGGACAGGGGGTACAATGAGCAGTTCTTC
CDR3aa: CATSPRDRGYNEQFF

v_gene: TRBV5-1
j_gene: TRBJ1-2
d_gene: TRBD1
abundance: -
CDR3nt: TGCGCCAGCAGCCCGGGGGGCAGGGGGCCCCATGGCTACACCTTC
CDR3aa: CASSPGGRGPHGYTF

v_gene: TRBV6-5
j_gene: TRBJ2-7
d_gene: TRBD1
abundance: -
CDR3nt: TGTGCCAGCAGTGGAGAGCGGACAGGAACCTACGAGCAGTACTTC
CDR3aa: CASSGERTGTYEQYF

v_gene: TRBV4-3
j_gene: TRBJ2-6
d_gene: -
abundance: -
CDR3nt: TGCGCCAGCAGCCAAGATCGCACTACGCGGCACTCTGGGGCCAACGTCCTGACTTTC
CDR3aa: CASSQDRTTRHSGANVLTF

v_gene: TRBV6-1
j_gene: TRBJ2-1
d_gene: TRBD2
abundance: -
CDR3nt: TGTGCCAGCAGTGAAAGCGGGGTAGCGGTAGGAAGCAGAGTAGATGAGCAGTTCTTC
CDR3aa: CASSESGVAVGSRVDEQFF

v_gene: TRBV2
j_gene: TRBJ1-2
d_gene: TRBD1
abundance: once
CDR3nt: TGTGCCAGCACCCAGACAGGGGGCTCGTATGGCTACACCTTC
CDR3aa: CASTQTGGSYGYTF

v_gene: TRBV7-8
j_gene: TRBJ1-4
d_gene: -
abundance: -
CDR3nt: TGTGCCAGCAGCTGGGGGGGGGCAGCAACTAATGAAAAACTGTTTTTT
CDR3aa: CASSWGGAATNEKLFF

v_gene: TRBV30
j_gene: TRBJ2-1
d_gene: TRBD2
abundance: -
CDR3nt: TGTGCCTGGAGACTAGCGGGGAATGGCAATGAGCAGTTCTTC
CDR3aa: CAWRLAGNGNEQFF

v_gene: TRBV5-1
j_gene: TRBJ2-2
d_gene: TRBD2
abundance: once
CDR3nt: TGCGCCAGCAGCCCCGGACTAGCGGGAAGCGGGGAGCTGTTTTTT
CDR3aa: CASSPGLAGSGELFF

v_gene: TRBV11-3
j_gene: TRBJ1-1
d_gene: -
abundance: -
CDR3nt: TGTGCCAGCAGCTTAGATACCGGCAGGGAAGCTTTCTTT
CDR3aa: CASSLDTGREAFF

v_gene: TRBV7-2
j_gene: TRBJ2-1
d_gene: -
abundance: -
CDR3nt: TGTGCCAGCAGCGGTCGGGGGGCCCAACAGTTCTTC
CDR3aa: CASSGRGAQQFF